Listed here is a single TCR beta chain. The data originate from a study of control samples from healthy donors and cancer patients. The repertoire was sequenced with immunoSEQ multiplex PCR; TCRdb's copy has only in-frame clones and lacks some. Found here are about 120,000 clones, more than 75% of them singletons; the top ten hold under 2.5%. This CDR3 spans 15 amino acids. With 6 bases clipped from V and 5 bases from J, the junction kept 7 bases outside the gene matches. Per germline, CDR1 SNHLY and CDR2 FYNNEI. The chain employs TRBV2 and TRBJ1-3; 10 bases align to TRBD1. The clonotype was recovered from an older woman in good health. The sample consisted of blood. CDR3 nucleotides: TGTGCCAGCAGACCCGGGACAGGGGTTCGAAACACCATATATTTT. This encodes CASRPGTGVRNTIYF.